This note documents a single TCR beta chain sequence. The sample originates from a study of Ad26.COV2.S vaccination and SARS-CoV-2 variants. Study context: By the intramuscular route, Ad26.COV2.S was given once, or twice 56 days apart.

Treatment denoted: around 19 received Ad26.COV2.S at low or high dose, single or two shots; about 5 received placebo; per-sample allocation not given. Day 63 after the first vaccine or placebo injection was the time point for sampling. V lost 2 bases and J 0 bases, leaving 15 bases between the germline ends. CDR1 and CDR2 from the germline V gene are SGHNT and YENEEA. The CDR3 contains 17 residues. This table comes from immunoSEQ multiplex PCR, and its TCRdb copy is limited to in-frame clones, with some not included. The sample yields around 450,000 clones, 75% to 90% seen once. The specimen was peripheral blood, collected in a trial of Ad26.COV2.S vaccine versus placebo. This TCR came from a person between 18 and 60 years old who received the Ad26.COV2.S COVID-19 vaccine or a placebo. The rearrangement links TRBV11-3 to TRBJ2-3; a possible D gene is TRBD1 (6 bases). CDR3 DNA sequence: TGTGCCAGCAGCTTAAGGGGGACAAACCCTAGCACAGATACGCAGTATTTT. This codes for CASSLRGTNPSTDTQYF.